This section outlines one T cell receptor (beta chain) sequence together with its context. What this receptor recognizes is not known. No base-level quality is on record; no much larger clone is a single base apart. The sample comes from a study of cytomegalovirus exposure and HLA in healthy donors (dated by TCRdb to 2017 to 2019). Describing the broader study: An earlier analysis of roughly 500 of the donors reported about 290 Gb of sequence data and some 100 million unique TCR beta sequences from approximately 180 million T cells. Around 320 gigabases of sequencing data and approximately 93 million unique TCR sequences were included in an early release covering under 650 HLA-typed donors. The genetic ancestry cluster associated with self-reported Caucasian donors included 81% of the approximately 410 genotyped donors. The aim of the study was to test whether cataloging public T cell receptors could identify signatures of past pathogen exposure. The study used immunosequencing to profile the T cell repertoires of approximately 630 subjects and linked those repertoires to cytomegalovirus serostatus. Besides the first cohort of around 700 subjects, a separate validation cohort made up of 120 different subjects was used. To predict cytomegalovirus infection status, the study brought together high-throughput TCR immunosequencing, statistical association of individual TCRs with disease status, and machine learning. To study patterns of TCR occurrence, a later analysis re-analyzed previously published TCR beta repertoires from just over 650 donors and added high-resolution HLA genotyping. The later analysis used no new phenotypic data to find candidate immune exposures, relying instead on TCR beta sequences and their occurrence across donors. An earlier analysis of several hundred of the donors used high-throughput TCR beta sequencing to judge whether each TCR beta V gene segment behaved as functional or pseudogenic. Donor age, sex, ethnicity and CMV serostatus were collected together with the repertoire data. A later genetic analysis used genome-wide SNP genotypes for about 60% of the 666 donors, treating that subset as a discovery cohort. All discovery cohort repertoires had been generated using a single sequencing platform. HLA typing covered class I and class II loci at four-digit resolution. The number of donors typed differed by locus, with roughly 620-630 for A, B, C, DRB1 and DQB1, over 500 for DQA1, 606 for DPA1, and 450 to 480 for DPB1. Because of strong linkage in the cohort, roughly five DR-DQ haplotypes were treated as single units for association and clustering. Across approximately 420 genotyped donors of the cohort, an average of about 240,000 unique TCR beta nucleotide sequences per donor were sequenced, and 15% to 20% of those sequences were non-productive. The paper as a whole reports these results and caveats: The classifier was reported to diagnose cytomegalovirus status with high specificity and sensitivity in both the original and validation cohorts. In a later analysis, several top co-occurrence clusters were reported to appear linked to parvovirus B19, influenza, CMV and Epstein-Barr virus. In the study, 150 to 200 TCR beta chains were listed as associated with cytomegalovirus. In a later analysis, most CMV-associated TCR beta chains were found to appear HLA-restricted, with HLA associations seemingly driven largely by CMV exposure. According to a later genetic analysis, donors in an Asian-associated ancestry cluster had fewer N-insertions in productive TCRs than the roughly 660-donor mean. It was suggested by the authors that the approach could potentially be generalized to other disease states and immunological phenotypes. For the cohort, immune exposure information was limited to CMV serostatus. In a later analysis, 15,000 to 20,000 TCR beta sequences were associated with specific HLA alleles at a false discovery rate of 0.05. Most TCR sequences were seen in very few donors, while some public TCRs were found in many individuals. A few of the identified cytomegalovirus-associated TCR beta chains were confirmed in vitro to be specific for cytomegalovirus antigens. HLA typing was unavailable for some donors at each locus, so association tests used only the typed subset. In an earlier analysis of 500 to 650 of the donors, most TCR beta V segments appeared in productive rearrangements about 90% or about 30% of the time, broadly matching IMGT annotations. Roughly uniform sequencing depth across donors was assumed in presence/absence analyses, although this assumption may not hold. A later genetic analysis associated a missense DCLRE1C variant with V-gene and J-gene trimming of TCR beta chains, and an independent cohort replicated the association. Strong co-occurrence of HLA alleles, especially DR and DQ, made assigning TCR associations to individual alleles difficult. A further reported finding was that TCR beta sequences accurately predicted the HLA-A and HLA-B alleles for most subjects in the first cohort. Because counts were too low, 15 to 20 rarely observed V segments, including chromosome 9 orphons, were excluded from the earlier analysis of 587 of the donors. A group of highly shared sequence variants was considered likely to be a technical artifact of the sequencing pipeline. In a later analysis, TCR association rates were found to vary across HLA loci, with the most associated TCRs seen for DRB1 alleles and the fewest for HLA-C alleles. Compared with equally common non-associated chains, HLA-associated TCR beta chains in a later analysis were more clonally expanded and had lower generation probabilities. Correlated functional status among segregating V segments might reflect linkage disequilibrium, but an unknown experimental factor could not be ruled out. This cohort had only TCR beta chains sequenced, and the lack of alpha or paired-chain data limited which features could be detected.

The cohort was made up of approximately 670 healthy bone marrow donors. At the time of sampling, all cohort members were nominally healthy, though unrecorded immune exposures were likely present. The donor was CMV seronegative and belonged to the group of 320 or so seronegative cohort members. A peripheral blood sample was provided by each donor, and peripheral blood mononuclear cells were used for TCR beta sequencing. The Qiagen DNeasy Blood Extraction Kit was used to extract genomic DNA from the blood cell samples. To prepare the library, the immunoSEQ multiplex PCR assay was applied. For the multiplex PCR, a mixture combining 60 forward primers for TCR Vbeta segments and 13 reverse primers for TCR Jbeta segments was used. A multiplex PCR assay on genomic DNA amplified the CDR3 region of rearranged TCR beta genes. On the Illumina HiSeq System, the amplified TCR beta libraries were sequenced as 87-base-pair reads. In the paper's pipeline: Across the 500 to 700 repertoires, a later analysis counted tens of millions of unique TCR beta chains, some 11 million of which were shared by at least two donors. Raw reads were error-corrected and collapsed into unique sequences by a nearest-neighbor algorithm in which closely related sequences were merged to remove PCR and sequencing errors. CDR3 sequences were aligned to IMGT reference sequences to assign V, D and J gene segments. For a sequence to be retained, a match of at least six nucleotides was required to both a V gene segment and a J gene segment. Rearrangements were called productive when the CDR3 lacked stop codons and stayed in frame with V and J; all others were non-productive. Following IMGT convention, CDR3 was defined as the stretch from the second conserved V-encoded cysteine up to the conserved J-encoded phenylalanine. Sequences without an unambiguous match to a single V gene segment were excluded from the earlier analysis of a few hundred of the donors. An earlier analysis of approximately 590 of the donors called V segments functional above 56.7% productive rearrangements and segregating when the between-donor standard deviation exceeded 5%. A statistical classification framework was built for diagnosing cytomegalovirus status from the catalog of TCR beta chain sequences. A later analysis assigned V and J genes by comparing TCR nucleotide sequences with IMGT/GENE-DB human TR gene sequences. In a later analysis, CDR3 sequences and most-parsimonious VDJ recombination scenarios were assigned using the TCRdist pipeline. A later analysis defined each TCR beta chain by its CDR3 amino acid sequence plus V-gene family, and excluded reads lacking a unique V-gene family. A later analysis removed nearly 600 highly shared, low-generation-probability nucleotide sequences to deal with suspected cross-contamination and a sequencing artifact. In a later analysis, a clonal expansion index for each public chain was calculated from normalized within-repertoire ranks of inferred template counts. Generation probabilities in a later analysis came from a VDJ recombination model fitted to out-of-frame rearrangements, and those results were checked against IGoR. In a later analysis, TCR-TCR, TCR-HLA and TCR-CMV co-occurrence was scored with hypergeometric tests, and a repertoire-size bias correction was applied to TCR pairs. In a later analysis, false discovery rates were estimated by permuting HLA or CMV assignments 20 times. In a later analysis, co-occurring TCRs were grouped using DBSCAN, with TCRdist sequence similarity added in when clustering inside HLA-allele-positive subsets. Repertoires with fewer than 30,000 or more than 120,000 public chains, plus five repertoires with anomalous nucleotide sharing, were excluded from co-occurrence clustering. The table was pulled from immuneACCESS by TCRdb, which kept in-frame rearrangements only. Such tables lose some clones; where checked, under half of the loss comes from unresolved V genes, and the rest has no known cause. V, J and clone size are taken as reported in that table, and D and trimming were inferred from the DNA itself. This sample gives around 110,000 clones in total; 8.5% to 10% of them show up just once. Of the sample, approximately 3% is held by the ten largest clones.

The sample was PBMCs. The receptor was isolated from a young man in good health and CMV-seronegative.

Read as DNA, the sequence is TGCGCCAGCAGTGACGGGGAGGGGGTCAACTCCTACGAGCAGTACTTC. It is translated as CASSDGEGVNSYEQYF. Recombination linked TRBV10-1 to TRBJ2-7; perhaps TRBD2 is the D gene, with 7 bases matching. V lost 3 bases and J lost 0 bases; the stretch between them is 15 bases long. The CDR3, cysteine through phenylalanine, is 16 amino acids long. Only the CDR3 DNA stays, 48 bases, in frame from base 1. From the germline V gene (reference sequence), CDR1 is WNHNN and CDR2 is SYGVQD.